This paragraph reports one TCR beta chain. Its specificity is unknown. Produced via immunoSEQ multiplex PCR; TCRdb's table is partial and in-frame only. The sample has 55,000 to 80,000 clones, around 82% seen once. People whose metastatic non-small-cell lung cancer was chemo-refractory got focal radiation along with CTLA-4 blockade by ipilimumab. These data are taken from a study of radiotherapy plus CTLA-4 blockade in lung cancer. Study conclusions and caveats: Among reported predictors of response, early blood T cell clone dynamics with interferon-beta performed best. Expansion of tumor-derived TCR clones was observed in blood after radiotherapy plus ipilimumab.

The TCR sequence derives from a human donor with non-small cell lung cancer who had a complete response to radiotherapy plus ipilimumab. Sequencing used peripheral blood, obtained from a patient treated with radiotherapy plus ipilimumab.

CDR3 region: CASSYAPANYGYTF. CDR3 DNA: TGTGCCAGCAGTTATGCGCCAGCTAACTATGGCTACACCTTC. The V call is TRBV6-6, the J call TRBJ1-2; D gene unclear. Germline assignment: CDR1 MNHNY and CDR2 SVGAGI (reference sequence). The CDR3 extends over 14 amino acids. V was clipped by 3 bases and J by 0 bases, with 8 bases between them.